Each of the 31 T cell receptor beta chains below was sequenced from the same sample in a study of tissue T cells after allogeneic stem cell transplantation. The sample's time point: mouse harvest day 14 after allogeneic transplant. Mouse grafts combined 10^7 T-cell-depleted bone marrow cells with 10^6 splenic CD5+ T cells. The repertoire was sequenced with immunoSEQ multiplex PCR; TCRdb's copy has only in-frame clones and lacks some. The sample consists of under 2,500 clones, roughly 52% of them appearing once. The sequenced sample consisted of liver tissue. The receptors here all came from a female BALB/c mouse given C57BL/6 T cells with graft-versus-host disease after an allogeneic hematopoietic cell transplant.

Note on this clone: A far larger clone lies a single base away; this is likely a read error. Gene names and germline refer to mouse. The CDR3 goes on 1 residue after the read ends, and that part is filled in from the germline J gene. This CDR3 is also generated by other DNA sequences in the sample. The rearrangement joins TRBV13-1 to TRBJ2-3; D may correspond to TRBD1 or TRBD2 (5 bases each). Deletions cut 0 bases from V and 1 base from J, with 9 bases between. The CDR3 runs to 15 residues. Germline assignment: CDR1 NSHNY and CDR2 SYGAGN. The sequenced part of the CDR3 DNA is TGTGCCAGCAGTGATGCCCGGGGCGGTGCAGAAACGCTGTAT. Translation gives CASSDARGGAETLY. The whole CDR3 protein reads CASSDARGGAETLYF.

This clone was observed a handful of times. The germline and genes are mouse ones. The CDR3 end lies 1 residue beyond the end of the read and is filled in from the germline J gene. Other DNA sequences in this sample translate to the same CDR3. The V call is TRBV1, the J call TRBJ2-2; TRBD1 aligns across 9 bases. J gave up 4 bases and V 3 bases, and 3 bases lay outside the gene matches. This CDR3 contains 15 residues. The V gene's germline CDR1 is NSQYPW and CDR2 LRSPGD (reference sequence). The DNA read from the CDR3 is TGCACCTGCAGTGCCCGGGACAGGGTCACCGGGCAGCTCTAC. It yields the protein CTCSARDRVTGQLY. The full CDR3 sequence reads CTCSARDRVTGQLYF. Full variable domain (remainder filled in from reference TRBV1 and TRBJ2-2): VTLLEQNPRWRLVPRGQAVNLRCILKNSQYPWMSWYQQDLQKQLQWLFTLRSPGDKEVKSLPGADYLATRVTDTELRLQVANMSQGRTLYCTCSARDRVTGQLYFGEGSKLTVL.

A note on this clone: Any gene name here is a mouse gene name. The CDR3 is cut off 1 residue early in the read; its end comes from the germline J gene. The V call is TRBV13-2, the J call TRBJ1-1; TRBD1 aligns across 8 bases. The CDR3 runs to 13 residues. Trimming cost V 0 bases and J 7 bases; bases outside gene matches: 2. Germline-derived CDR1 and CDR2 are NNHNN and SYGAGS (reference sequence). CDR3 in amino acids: CASGDAQGGEVFF. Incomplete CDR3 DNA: TGTGCCAGCGGTGATGCACAGGGGGGAGAAGTCTTC.

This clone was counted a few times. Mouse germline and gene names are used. The covered CDR3 bases are TGTGCAAGCAGCTTAAGGGACATCTATGCTGAGCAGTTC. It encodes CASSLRDIYAEQF. The full CDR3 protein reads CASSLRDIYAEQFF. This chain joins TRBV16 and TRBJ2-1; possibly TRBD1 for D (6 bases). The read is 1 residue too short to cover the CDR3 end, so that end is filled in from the germline J gene. Trimming shortened V by 2 bases and J by 3 bases, and 8 bases separated the two germline ends. CDR1 is SGHSA, CDR2 FRNQAP, per germline. The CDR3 consists of 14 residues.

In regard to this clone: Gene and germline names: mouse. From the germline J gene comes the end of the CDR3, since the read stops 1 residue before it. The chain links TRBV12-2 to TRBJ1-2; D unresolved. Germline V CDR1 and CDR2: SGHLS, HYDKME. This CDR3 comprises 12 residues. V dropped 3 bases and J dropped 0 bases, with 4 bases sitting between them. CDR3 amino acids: CASSWANSDYTF. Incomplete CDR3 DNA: TGTGCCAGCTCTTGGGCAAACTCCGACTACACC.

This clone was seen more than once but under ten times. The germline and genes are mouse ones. CDR3 in amino acids: CASSPDWGSSYEQYF. The CDR3 bases that were read are TGTGCCAGCAGCCCTGACTGGGGGAGCTCCTATGAACAGTAC. The V gene is TRBV19, the J gene TRBJ2-7, with 9 bases identical to TRBD2. The read is 1 residue too short to cover the CDR3 end, so that end is filled in from the germline J gene. CDR3 length equals 15 residues. Germline assignment: CDR1 FNHDT and CDR2 SITEND (reference sequence). J lost 0 bases, V lost 5 bases, and 6 bases had no gene match.

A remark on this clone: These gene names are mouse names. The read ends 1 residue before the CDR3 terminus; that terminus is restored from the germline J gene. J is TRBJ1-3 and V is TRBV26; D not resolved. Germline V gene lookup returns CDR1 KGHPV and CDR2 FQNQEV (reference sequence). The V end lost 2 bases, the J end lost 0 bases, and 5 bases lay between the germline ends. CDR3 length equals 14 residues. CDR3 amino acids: CASSLGNSGNTLYF. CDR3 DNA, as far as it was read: TGTGCCAGCAGTCTGGGCAATTCTGGAAATACGCTCTAT. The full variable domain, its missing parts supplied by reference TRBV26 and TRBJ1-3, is NSKVIQTPRYLVKGQGQKAKMRCIPEKGHPVVFWYQQNKNNEFKFLINFQNQEVLQQIDMTEKRFSAECPSNSPCSLEIQSSEAGDSALYLCASSLGNSGNTLYFGEGSRLIVV.

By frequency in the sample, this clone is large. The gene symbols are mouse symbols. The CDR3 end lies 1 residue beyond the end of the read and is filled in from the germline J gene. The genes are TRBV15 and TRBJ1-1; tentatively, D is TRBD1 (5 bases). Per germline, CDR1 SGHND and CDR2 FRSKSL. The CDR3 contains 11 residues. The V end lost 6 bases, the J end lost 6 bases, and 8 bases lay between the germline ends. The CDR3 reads CASRQGPEVFF. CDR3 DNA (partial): TGTGCCAGCAGGCAGGGACCAGAAGTCTTC.

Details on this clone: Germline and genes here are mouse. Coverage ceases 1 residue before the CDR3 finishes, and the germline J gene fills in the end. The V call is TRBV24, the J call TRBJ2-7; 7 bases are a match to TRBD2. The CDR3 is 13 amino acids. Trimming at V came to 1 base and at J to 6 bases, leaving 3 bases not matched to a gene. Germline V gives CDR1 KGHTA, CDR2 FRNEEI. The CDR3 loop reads CASSLWLGVEQYF. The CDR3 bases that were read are TGTGCCAGCAGTCTGTGGCTGGGGGTTGAACAGTAC.

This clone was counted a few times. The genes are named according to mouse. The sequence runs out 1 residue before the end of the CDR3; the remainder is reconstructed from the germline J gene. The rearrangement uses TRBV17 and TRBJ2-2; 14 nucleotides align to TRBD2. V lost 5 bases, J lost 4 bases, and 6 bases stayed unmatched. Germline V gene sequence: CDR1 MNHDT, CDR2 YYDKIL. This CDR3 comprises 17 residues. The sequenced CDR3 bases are TGTGCTAGCAGTTCCGGGACTGGGGGGGCGCTCACCGGGCAGCTCTAC. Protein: CASSSGTGGALTGQLY. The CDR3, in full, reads CASSSGTGGALTGQLYF.

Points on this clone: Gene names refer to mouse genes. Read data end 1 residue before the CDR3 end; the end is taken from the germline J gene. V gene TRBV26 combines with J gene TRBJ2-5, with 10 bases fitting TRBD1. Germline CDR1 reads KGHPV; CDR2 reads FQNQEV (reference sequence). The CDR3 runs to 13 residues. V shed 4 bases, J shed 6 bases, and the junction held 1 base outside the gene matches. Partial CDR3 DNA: TGTGCCAGCAGTCGGGACAGGGGTGACACCCAGTAC. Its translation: CASSRDRGDTQY. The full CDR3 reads CASSRDRGDTQYF.

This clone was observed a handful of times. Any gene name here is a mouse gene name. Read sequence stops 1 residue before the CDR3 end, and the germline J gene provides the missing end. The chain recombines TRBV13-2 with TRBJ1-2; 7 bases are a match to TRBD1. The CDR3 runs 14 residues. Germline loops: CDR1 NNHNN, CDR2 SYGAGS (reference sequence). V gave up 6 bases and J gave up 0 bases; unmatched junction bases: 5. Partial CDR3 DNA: TGTGCCAGCGCCGCCGGACAGGCAAACTCCGACTACACC. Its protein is CASAAGQANSDYT. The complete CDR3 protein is CASAAGQANSDYTF.

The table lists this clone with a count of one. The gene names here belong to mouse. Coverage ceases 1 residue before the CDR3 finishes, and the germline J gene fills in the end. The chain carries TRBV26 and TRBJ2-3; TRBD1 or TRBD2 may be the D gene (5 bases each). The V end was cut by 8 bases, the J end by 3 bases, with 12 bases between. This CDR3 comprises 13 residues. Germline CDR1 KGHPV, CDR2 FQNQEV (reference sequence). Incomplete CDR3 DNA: TGTGCCAGCGGCAGGGCTGGGGCAGAAACGCTGTAT. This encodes CASGRAGAETLY. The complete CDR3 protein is CASGRAGAETLYF.

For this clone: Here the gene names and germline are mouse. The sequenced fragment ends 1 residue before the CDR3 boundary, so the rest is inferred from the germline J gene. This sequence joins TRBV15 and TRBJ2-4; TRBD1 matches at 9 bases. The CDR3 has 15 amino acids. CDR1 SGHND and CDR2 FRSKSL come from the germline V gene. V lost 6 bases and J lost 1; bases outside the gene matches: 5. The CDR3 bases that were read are TGTGCCAGCAGCATTGACAGGGGGGGTCAAAACACCTTGTAC. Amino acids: CASSIDRGGQNTLY. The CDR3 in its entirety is CASSIDRGGQNTLYF.

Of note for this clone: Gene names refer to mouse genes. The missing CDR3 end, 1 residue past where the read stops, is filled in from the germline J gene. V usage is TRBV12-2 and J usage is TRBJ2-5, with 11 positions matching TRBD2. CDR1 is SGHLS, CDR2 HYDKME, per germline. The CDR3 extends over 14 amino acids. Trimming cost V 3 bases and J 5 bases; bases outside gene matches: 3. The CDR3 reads CASSSGTGGDTQYF. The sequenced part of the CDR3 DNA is TGTGCCAGCTCTTCCGGGACTGGGGGAGACACCCAGTAC. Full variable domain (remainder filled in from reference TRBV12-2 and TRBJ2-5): NSGVVQSPRYIIKGKGERSILKCIPISGHLSVAWYQQTQGQELKFFIQHYDKMERDKGNLPSRFSVQQFDDYHSEMNMSALELEDSAVYFCASSSGTGGDTQYFGPGTRLLVL.

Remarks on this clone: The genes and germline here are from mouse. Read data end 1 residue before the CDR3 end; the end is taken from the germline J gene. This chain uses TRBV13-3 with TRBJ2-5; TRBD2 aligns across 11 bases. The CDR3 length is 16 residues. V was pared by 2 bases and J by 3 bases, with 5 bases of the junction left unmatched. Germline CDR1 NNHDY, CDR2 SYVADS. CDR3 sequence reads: CASSENWGGGQDTQYF. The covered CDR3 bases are TGTGCCAGCAGTGAAAACTGGGGGGGCGGACAAGACACCCAGTAC.

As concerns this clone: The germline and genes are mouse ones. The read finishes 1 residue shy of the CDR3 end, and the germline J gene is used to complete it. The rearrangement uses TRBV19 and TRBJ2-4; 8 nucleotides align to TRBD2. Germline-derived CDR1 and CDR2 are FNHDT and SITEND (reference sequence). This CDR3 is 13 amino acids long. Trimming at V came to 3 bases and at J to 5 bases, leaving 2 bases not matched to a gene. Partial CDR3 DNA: TGTGCCAGCAGTAGGGGGGGGGCAAACACCTTGTAC. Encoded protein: CASSRGGANTLY. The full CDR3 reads CASSRGGANTLYF. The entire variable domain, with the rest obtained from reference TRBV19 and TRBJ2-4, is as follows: GGIITQTPKFLIGQEGQKLTLKCQQNFNHDTMYWYRQDSGKGLRLIYYSITENDLQKGDLSEGYDASREKKSSFSLTVTSAQKNEMAVFLCASSRGGANTLYFGAGTRLSVL.

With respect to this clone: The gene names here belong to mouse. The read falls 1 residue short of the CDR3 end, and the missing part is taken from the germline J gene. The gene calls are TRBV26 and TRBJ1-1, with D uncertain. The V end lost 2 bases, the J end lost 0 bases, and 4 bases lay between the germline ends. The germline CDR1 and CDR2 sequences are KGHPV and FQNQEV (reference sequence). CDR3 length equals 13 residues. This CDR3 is CASSLRQNTEVFF. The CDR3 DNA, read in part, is TGTGCCAGCAGTCTGCGACAGAACACAGAAGTCTTC. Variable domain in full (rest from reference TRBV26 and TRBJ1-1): NSKVIQTPRYLVKGQGQKAKMRCIPEKGHPVVFWYQQNKNNEFKFLINFQNQEVLQQIDMTEKRFSAECPSNSPCSLEIQSSEAGDSALYLCASSLRQNTEVFFGKGTRLTVV.

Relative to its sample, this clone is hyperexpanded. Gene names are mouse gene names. CDR3 DNA (partial): TGTGCCAGCAGCCAAACCGGGACTGGGGGGTATGAACAGTAC. This encodes CASSQTGTGGYEQY. The full CDR3 protein reads CASSQTGTGGYEQYF. The chain employs TRBV5 and TRBJ2-7; 12 bases line up with TRBD2. The DNA ends 1 residue before the CDR3 does, and the rest of the CDR3 is filled in from the germline J gene. This CDR3 is built from 15 residues. The germline CDR1 and CDR2 sequences are LGHNA and YNLKQL (reference sequence). V lost 2 bases to trimming and J lost 4 bases; unmatched junction nucleotides: 3.

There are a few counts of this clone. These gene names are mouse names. This CDR3 is CASSLDGSSAETLYF. The CDR3 DNA, read in part, is TGTGCCAGCAGCTTAGATGGGTCTAGTGCAGAAACGCTGTAT. The chain couples TRBV3 to TRBJ2-3, with D uncertain. The CDR3 goes on 1 residue after the read ends, and that part is filled in from the germline J gene. The CDR3 has 15 amino acids. V lost 1 base to trimming and J lost 0 bases, with 8 bases between them. Germline lookup yields CDR1 SNHLY and CDR2 FYNGKV (reference sequence). The whole variable domain, filled in from reference TRBV3 and TRBJ2-3, reads GPKVLQIPSHQIIDMGQMVTLNCDPVSNHLYFYWYKQILGQQMEFLVNFYNGKVMEKSKLFKDQFSVERPDGSYFTLKIQPTALEDSAVYFCASSLDGSSAETLYFGSGTRLTVL.

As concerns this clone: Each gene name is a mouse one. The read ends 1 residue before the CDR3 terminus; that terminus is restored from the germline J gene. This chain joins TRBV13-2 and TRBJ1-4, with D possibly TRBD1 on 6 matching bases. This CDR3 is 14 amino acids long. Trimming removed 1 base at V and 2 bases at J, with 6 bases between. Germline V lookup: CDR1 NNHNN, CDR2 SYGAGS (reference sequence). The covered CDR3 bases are TGTGCCAGCGGTGATCAGGGGTCCAACGAAAGATTATTT. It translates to CASGDQGSNERLF. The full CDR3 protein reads CASGDQGSNERLFF.

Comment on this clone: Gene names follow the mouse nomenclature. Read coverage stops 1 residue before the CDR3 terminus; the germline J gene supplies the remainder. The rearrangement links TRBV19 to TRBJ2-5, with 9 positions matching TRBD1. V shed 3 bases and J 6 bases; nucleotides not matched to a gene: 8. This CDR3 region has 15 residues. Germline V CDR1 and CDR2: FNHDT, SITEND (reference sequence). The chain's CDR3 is CASSNAGTGRDTQYF. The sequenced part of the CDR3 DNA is TGTGCCAGCAGTAACGCCGGGACAGGGAGGGACACCCAGTAC.

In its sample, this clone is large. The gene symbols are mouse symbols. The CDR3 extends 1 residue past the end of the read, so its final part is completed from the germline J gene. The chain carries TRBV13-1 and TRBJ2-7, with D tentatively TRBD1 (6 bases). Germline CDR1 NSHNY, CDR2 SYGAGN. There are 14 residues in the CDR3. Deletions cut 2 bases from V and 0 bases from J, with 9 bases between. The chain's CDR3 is CASSEGRGSYEQYF. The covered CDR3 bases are TGTGCCAGCAGTGAGGGCAGGGGCTCCTATGAACAGTAC.

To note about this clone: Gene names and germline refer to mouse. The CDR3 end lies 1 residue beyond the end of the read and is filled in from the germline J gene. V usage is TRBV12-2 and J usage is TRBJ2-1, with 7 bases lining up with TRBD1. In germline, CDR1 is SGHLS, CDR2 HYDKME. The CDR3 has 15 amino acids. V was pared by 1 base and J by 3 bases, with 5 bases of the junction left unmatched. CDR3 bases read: TGTGCCAGCTCTCTTAACAGGGGAGGCTATGCTGAGCAGTTC. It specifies CASSLNRGGYAEQF. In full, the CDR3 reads CASSLNRGGYAEQFF.

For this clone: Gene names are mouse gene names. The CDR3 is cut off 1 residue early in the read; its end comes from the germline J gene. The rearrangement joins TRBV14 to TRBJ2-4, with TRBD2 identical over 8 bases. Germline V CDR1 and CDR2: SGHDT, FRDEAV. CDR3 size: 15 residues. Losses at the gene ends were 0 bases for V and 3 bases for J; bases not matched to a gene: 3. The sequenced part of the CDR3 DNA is TGTGCCAGCAGTTTCTCCTGGGGGGCGCAAAACACCTTGTAC. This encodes CASSFSWGAQNTLY. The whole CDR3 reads CASSFSWGAQNTLYF.

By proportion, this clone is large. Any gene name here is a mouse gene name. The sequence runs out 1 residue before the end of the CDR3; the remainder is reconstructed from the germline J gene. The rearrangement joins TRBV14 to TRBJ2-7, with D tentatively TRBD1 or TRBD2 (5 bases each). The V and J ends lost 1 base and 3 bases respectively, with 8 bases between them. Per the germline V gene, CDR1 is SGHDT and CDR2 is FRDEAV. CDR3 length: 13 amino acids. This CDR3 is CASSFGALYEQYF. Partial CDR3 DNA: TGTGCCAGCAGTTTCGGGGCTCTCTATGAACAGTAC.

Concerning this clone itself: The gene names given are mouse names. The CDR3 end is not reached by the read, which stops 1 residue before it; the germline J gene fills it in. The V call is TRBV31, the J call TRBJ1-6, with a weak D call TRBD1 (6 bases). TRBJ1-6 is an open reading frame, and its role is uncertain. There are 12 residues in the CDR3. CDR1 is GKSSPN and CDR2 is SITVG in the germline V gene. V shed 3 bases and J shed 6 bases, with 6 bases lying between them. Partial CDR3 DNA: TGTGCCTGGAGACAGGGTAATTCGCCCCTCTAC. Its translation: CAWRQGNSPLY. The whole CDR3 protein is CAWRQGNSPLYF.

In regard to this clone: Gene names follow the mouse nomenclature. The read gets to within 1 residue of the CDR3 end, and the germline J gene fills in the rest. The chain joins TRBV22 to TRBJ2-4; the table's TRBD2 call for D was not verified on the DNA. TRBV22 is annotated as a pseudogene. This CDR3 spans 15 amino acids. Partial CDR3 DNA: TGTGCCAGCAGTGACTGGGGGGGTAGTCAAAACACCTTGTAC. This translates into CASSDWGGSQNTLY. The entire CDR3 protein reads CASSDWGGSQNTLYF.

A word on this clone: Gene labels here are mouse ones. CDR3 DNA, as far as it was read: TGTGCCAGCGGTGATGCACGCCGACTGGGGGGGCTCGAACAGTAC. Translated, it gives CASGDARRLGGLEQY. The CDR3 reads in full as CASGDARRLGGLEQYF. V and J are TRBV13-2 and TRBJ2-7; 12 nucleotides match TRBD2. The CDR3 extends 1 residue past the end of the read, so its final part is completed from the germline J gene. Germline CDR1 reads NNHNN; CDR2 reads SYGAGS (reference sequence). The CDR3 sequence is 16 residues long. Unmatched junction bases numbered 8, after V lost 0 bases and J lost 7 bases.

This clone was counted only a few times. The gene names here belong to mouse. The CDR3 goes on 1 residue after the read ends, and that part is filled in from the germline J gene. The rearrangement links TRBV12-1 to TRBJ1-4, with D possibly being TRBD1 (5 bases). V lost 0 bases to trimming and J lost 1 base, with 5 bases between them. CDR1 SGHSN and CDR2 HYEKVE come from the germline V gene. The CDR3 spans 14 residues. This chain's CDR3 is CASSLDSSNERLFF. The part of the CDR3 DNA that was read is TGTGCCAGCTCTCTCGACAGTTCCAACGAAAGATTATTT.

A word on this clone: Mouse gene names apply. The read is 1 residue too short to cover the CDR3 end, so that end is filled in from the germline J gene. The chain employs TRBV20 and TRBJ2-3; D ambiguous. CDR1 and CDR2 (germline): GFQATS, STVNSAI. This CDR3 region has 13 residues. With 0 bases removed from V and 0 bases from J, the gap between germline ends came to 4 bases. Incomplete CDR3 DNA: TGTGGTGCTAGGGATCTAAGTGCAGAAACGCTGTAT. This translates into CGARDLSAETLY. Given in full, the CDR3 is CGARDLSAETLYF.